This T cell receptor beta chain was sequenced in a study of PD-1 blockade in classical Hodgkin lymphoma (dated by TCRdb to about 2020). Regarding the study in general: Nivolumab dosing was 3 mg/kg intravenously every 2 weeks, continuing until either disease progression or unacceptable toxicity. To define a peripheral blood immune signature of response to PD-1 blockade in classical Hodgkin lymphoma, the study combined TCR beta sequencing with CyTOF. The investigation overall reported the following: Patients starting nivolumab less than 1 year after ASCT had lower diversity and were excluded from later analyses to avoid confounding by immune reconstitution. By C4D1, a significant rise was seen in CD4+ TCR diversity but not in CD8+ TCR diversity (p=0.0027 vs p=0.16), and the rise was most apparent among complete responders (p=0.02). The study was restricted to a single clinical trial cohort, and the causes of repertoire differences, possibly disease activity or prior therapy, were left undefined. Newly diagnosed patients were reported to have lower baseline TCR diversity than healthy donors, and relapsed/refractory patients were reported to have lower baseline TCR diversity still. Trial patients with a complete response had baseline diversity similar to that of newly diagnosed patients, while partial responders and progressors had significantly lower diversity.

To note about this clone: No antigen is known for it. No much larger clone is present one base from it, and per-base qualities are unavailable.

Ends trimmed: V by 1 base, J by 0 bases; bases unmatched to a gene: 6. Reading from cysteine to phenylalanine, the CDR3 counts 18 amino acids. The only DNA kept is the CDR3, 54 bases in frame from the first base. CDR1 and CDR2 (MGHRA, YSYEKL) derive from the germline V gene. Genomic DNA was extracted with the Qiagen DNeasy kit from unsorted PBMCs and from negatively selected CD4+ and CD8+ fractions. TCR beta CDR3 regions were amplified by immunoSEQ multiplex PCR using primers annealing to V and J segments. A synthetic immune receptor repertoire was used to minimize amplification bias, and any remaining bias was removed computationally after sequencing. The published analysis was carried out like this. Custom Python scripts were used to quantify repertoire diversity as the Shannon entropy index. Unsorted, CD4+ and CD8+ repertoires were analyzed separately, except for combined analyses in which CD4+ and CD8+ sequences were merged in silico. Clonal expansion was defined as a frequency increase of at least 2-fold after treatment compared with C1D1, and clones undetected at baseline were assigned a pseudocount of 0.5. Singleton clones were defined as clones with 0 or 1 copy at C1D1, and non-singleton clones were defined as clones with 2 or more copies. Clones expanded in unsorted samples were labelled as CD4+, CD8+ or unknown by matching protein sequences in sorted samples from the same patient. Wilcoxon tests were applied to paired samples to test diversity changes from C1D1 to C4D1. TCRdb obtained this table from immuneACCESS and retained in-frame rearrangements with V and J assigned. These tables miss some clones; where compared with another copy, unresolved V genes account for less than half of the shortfall, and the remainder is unexplained. The V and J calls and the clone size are those of that table, but D and trimming were determined from the DNA. The sample includes around 18,000 clones, with about three quarters observed a single time. The ten largest clones capture 2% to 2.5% of the sample.

The time point label on this specimen signifies: cycle 4 day 1 (C4D1), after less than seven weeks of nivolumab. Every trial patient had relapsed after autologous stem cell transplantation, and cohorts A, B and C differed in prior brentuximab vedotin exposure. Using a Miltenyi CD4+ T cell isolation kit, CD4+ T cells were purified from thawed PBMCs through magnetic negative selection. The trial cohort comprised approximately 55 patients with relapsed/refractory classical Hodgkin lymphoma whose best overall responses were complete response, partial response or progressive disease. Trial patients were treated with single-agent nivolumab in the multi-cohort phase II CheckMate 205 trial. An independent review committee assessed best overall response by applying the 2007 International Working Group response criteria. Trial PBMCs were collected immediately before nivolumab initiation (C1D1) and during therapy at cycle 2 day 1 and cycle 4 day 1. Peripheral blood was collected in 8 mL Vacutainer Cell Preparation Tubes, from which PBMCs were isolated by centrifugation and then cryopreserved. Purified CD4+ and CD8+ fractions were prepared only for cases with an additional available PBMC sample. Magnetically labelled cells were removed on LS columns in a quadroMACS separator, and the flow-through was retained as the purified fraction.

This sequence was found in a human donor with classical Hodgkin lymphoma. The starting material was CD4+ T cells from blood, obtained before the fourth cycle of nivolumab. The rearranged segments are TRBV4-1 and TRBJ1-6; TRBD1 aligns with 7 central bases. The CDR3 region reads CASSQAQTGSSYNSPLHF. The DNA sequence follows: TGCGCCAGCAGCCAAGCTCAGACAGGGAGCTCCTATAATTCACCCCTCCACTTT.